Listed below are T cell receptor beta chains from one sample, sequenced in a study of CXCR3-negative and CXCR3-positive naive CD8 T cells. TCRdb re-called the 5' RACE reads; one entry per CDR3 protein, DNA not given. This specimen shows about 40,000 distinct CDR3 sequences; the ten leading clones hold over 8.5%. The source material was memory CD8+ T cells from blood. The receptors here all came from a human donor in good health. Some clones in this sample may be carry-over from other donors' samples. Both conserved end residues are part of each CDR3. The size field is filled for only some rows; it gives once, few, many or a size class.

V,J,size,CDR3
TRBV5-1,TRBJ2-4,-,CASSDRPTLAKNIQYF
TRBV10-3,TRBJ2-7,-,CAIREDLTYEQYF
TRBV7-6,TRBJ2-6,medium-sized,CASSFEFIPSGANVLTF
TRBV12-3/TRBV12-4,TRBJ2-3,-,CASSLGLAGGHGTNTQYF
TRBV4-2,TRBJ2-1,-,CASSQDSRVGGGASNEQFF
TRBV5-4,TRBJ2-1,-,CASSWPPHREINNEQFF
TRBV29-1,TRBJ2-5,-,CSVVGLADMRYAEETQYF
TRBV4-2,TRBJ2-3,-,CASSQDRGNPDTQYF
TRBV29-1,TRBJ1-1,-,CSVEDLGLGTEAFF
TRBV6-6,TRBJ1-1,-,CASSKTLNTEAFF
TRBV12-3/TRBV12-4,TRBJ2-5,-,CASSDTFGQQETQYF
TRBV4-3,TRBJ1-6,-,CASSQGVEASPLHF
TRBV6-4,TRBJ1-1,-,CASSDSHGNTEAFF
TRBV13,TRBJ1-2,-,CASSLGYGYTF
TRBV6-6,TRBJ2-7,-,CASSYSREQYF
TRBV2,TRBJ1-4,-,CASSDGVSNEKLFF
TRBV4-2,TRBJ1-1,-,CASSQDLTGDTEAFF
TRBV20-1,TRBJ2-1,-,CSARDLDSGSSYNEQFF
TRBV4-1,TRBJ2-1,-,CASSQARTGSSYNEQFF
TRBV4-2,TRBJ2-7,-,CASSQGTGDSYEQYF
TRBV7-9,TRBJ1-2,-,CASSLDGTGNYGYTF
TRBV11-2,TRBJ2-1,-,CASSHPWRGGTYNEQFF
TRBV3-1,TRBJ2-5,-,CASSQEETQYF
TRBV28,TRBJ2-5,-,CNLALDTSGRASEETQYF
TRBV5-6,TRBJ2-1,-,CASTWGTVIEQFF